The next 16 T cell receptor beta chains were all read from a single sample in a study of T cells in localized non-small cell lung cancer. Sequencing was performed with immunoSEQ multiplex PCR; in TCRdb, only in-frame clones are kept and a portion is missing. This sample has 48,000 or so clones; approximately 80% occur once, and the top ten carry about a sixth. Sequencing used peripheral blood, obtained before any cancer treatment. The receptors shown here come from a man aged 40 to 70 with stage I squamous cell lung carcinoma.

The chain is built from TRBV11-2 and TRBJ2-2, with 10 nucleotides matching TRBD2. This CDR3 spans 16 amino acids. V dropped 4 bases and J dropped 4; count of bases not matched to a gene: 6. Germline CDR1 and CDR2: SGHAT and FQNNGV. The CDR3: CASSSLTSGVTGELFF. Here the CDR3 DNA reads TGTGCCAGCAGCTCCCTCACTAGCGGGGTCACCGGGGAGCTGTTTTTT.

The CDR3 protein is CASSVGLAPGADTQYF. CDR3 coding DNA: TGTGCCAGCAGCGTAGGACTAGCACCCGGAGCGGATACGCAGTATTTT. The chain joins TRBV9 to TRBJ2-3, with 7 bases that match TRBD2. The CDR3 loop spans 16 amino acids. CDR1 is SGDLS, CDR2 YYNGEE, per germline. V shed 0 bases, J shed 6 bases, and the junction held 10 bases outside the gene matches.

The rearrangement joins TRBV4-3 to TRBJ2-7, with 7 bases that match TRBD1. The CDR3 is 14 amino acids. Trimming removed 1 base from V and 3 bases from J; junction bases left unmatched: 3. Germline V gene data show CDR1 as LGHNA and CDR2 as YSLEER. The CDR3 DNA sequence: TGCGCCAGCAGCCAAGCACAGGGGTACTACGAGCAGTACTTC. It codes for CASSQAQGYYEQYF.

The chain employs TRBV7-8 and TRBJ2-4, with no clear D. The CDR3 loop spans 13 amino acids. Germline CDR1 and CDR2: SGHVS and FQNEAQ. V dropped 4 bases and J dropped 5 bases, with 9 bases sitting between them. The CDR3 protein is CASSSDDQNIQYF. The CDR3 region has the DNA TGTGCCAGCAGCTCTGACGATCAAAACATTCAGTACTTC.

The CDR3 coding sequence is TGTGCCAGCTACCTGACTGGGCCGGATACGCAGTATTTT. Its translation: CASYLTGPDTQYF. V and J are TRBV5-6 and TRBJ2-3; D is unclear. In germline, CDR1 is SGHDT, CDR2 YYEEEE. Trimming shortened V by 7 bases and J by 6 bases, and 15 bases separated the two germline ends. The CDR3 loop spans 13 amino acids.

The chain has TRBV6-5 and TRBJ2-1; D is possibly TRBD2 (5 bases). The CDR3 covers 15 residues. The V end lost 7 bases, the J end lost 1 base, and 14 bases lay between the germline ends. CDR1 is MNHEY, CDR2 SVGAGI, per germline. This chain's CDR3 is CASIVRRGSYNEQFF. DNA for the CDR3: TGTGCCAGCATAGTCAGGAGAGGGTCCTACAATGAGCAGTTCTTC.

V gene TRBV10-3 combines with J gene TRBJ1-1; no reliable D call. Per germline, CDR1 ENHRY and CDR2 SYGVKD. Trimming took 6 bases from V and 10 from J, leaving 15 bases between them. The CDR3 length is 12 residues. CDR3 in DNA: TGTGCCATCAGCCAGGACCCAGGTAGAGCTTTCTTT. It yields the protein CAISQDPGRAFF.

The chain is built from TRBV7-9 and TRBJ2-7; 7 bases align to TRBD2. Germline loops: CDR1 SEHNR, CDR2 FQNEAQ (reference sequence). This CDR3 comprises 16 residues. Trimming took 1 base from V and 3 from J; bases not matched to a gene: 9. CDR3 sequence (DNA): TGTGCCAGCAGCTTAGAATTTGGGCAGCGGGACTACGAGCAGTACTTC. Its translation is CASSLEFGQRDYEQYF.

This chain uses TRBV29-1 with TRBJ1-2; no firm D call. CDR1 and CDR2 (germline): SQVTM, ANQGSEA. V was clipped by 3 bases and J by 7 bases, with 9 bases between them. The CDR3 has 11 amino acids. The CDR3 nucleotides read TGCAGCGTTGAGTTGGGGTCTGGCTACACCTTC. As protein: CSVELGSGYTF.

The CDR3 DNA follows: TGTGCCAGCAGTTTGGGGGGGACAGGGAGAATAGGCTACACCTTC. Its protein product is CASSLGGTGRIGYTF. The chain links TRBV28 to TRBJ1-2; 9 bases are a match to TRBD1. There are 15 residues in the CDR3. Germline V gene data show CDR1 as MDHEN and CDR2 as SYDVKM. V shed 3 bases, J shed 8 bases, and the junction held 10 bases outside the gene matches.

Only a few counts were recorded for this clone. CDR3 loop: CASSFLGDSPLHF. Here the CDR3 DNA reads TGTGCCAGCAGCTTTCTTGGGGATTCACCCCTCCACTTT. The chain recombines TRBV7-3 with TRBJ1-6; D gene unclear. CDR3 length equals 13 residues. Germline V lookup: CDR1 SGHTA, CDR2 FQGTGA. The V and J ends lost 3 bases and 8 bases respectively, with 8 bases between them.

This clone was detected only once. CDR3 protein: CASSLLGGYTF. The CDR3 DNA follows: TGTGCCAGCAGCCTCCTGGGGGGCTACACCTTC. This chain uses TRBV11-2 with TRBJ1-2, with unresolved D. The CDR3 contains 11 residues. The germline V gene has CDR1 SGHAT and CDR2 FQNNGV. Trimming removed 5 bases from V and 8 bases from J, with 9 bases in between.

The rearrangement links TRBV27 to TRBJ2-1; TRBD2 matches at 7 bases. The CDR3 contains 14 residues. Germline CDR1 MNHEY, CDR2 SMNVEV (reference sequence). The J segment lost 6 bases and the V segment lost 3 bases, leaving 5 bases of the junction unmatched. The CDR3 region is CASSFSGVGNEQFF. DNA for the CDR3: TGTGCCAGCAGTTTCAGCGGGGTAGGCAATGAGCAGTTCTTC.

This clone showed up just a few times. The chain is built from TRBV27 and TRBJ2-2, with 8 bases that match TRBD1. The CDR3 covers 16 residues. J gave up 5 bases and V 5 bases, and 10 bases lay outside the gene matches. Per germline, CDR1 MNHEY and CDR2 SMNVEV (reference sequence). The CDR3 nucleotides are TGTGCCAGCAGTCTGTATCAGGGGGCTTTGACCGGGGAGCTGTTTTTT. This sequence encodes CASSLYQGALTGELFF.

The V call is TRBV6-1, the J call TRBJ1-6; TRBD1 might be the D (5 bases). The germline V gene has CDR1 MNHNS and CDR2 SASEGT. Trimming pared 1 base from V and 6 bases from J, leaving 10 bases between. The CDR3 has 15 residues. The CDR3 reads CASSEGGWSNSPLHF. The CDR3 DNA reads TGTGCCAGCAGTGAAGGGGGGTGGTCTAATTCACCCCTCCACTTT.

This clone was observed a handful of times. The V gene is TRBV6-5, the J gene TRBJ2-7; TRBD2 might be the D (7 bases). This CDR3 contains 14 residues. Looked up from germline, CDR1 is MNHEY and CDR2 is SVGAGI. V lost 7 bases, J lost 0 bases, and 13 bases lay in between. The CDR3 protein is CASIGGGPSYEQYF. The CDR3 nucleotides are TGTGCCAGCATAGGGGGGGGCCCCTCCTACGAGCAGTACTTC.